The clone carrying this T cell receptor (beta chain) was counted only a few times. The antigen is undetermined. Generated by immunoSEQ multiplex PCR, the TCRdb table keeps only in-frame clones and is missing some. The profile covers a few hundred thousand clones, with roughly 88% appearing a single time and roughly 0.8% taken by the ten largest. This sample is part of a study of cytomegalovirus exposure and HLA in healthy donors. Whole-study results and caveats: TCR beta chains numbering some 160 were designated cytomegalovirus-associated.

The CDR3 sequence is 17 residues long. Germline trimming cut 4 bases from V and 2 bases from J; bases unmatched to any gene: 7. Germline-derived CDR1 and CDR2 are LGHNA and YSLEER. Sequences were obtained from PBMCs. The chain uses TRBV4-3 and TRBJ2-7; TRBD2 matches 14 bases. The source is a woman aged 18 to 35 in good health and CMV-seronegative. CDR3 bases: TGCGCCAGCAGCCGGAAAGGGACTAGCGGGAGTACCTACGAGCAGTACTTC. Its protein is CASSRKGTSGSTYEQYF.